This is a list of T cell receptor beta chains from one sample in a study of shared clonotypes between healthy human individuals. Sequenced by immunoSEQ multiplex PCR; TCRdb stores in-frame clones only, minus some. The repertoire holds more than 2,000,000 clones, with about 92% as singletons. Sequencing was carried out using naive CD4+ T cells sorted from blood. Receptor source: a young man in good health. CDR3s include the opening cysteine and the closing phenylalanine or tryptophan. A D gene is named only where the DNA matches it firmly. Clone sizes are given selectively: once, few, many, or a class where the clone is expanded.

cdr3_length	clone_size	d_call	v_call	j_call	cdr3_nt	cdr3_aa
16	NA	NA	TRBV28	TRBJ1-3	TGTGCCAGCAGTTCAGGGCCCCGTCTCTTTGGAAACACCATATATTTT	CASSSGPRLFGNTIYF
15	NA	NA	TRBV7-7	TRBJ2-2	TGTGCTAGCAGCTTGACCGCGGGATGGCCCGGGGAGCTGTTTTTT	CASSLTAGWPGELFF
13	NA	NA	TRBV7-7	TRBJ2-1	TGTGCTAGCAGCTTAGGGACCAACAATGAGCAGTTCTTC	CASSLGTNNEQFF
15	NA	NA	TRBV30	TRBJ2-5	TGTGCCTGGGGCCCGGGGACAAGGCCTCGAGAGACCCAGTACTTC	CAWGPGTRPRETQYF
13	once	NA	TRBV6-5	TRBJ1-1	TGTGCCAGCACTTCCCCCGGGTCTTGGTTAACTTTCTTT	CASTSPGSWLTFF
14	NA	NA	TRBV7-9	TRBJ1-1	TGTGCCAGCAGCGAGCGTACAGGGAACACTGAAGCTTTCTTT	CASSERTGNTEAFF
13	NA	TRBD1	TRBV30	TRBJ2-7	TGTGCCTGGAGTTTGGACAGGGGTGCCGAGCAGTACTTC	CAWSLDRGAEQYF
13	NA	NA	TRBV5-1	TRBJ1-4	TGCGCCAGCCGGGGACTCAATGACGAAAAACTGTTTTTT	CASRGLNDEKLFF
16	NA	NA	TRBV28	TRBJ1-1	TGTGCCAGCAGTTTAAGGAGCCCTGGTAGGAACACTGAAGCTTTCTTT	CASSLRSPGRNTEAFF
15	NA	TRBD2	TRBV6-1	TRBJ2-5	TGTGCCAGCGGTAATAGCGGGGGGGCCCAAGAGACCCAGTACTTC	CASGNSGGAQETQYF
10	NA	NA	TRBV29-1	TRBJ2-1	TGCAGCGTTGAGCGGGATGTTCTGTTCTTC	CSVERDVLFF
15	NA	TRBD2	TRBV5-1	TRBJ2-1	TGCGCCAGCAGCTTGGCCGGGAGGGCCATAGATGAGCAGTTCTTC	CASSLAGRAIDEQFF
14	NA	NA	TRBV27	TRBJ2-1	TGTGCCAGCAGACTGGGGGTCCCCTACAATGAGCAGTTCTTC	CASRLGVPYNEQFF
15	NA	NA	TRBV6-5	TRBJ1-2	TGTGCCAGCAGTTGGTCCAAACAGGGAAGGGATGGCTACACCTTC	CASSWSKQGRDGYTF
15	NA	TRBD2	TRBV7-9	TRBJ2-1	TGTGCCAGCAGCCTCGGACTAGCGGTGTACAATGAGCAGTTCTTC	CASSLGLAVYNEQFF
14	NA	TRBD1	TRBV29-1	TRBJ1-3	TGCAGCGCTGAGGAGGGACAGGCTAGAAACACCATATATTTT	CSAEEGQARNTIYF
14	NA	TRBD2	TRBV4-3	TRBJ2-2	TGCGCCAGCAGCCAAGGCGGGAGGGCCGGGGAGCTGTTTTTT	CASSQGGRAGELFF
15	NA	NA	TRBV7-2	TRBJ2-3	TGTGCCAGCAGCTTAGGGTCAGGGGACACAGATACGCAGTATTTT	CASSLGSGDTDTQYF
17	NA	TRBD1	TRBV5-1	TRBJ1-2	TGCGCCAGCAGCTTGGATCCTTCGGGACAGGGACTCTATGGCTACACCTTC	CASSLDPSGQGLYGYTF
14	NA	TRBD1	TRBV7-2	TRBJ2-7	TGTGCCAGCACCCGGGACAGGTATTCCTACGAGCAGTACTTC	CASTRDRYSYEQYF
13	NA	NA	TRBV2	TRBJ2-2	TGTGCCAGCGGGACTTTGAACACCGGGGAGCTGTTTTTT	CASGTLNTGELFF
15	NA	NA	TRBV11-2	TRBJ1-3	TGTGCCAGCAGCTTCGGCGGGAGCTCTGGAAACACCATATATTTT	CASSFGGSSGNTIYF